The 20 T cell receptor beta chains given below trace back to one sample, sequenced in a study of shared clonotypes between healthy human individuals. Naive CD8 cells, CD45RO-negative and positively selected for CCR7, excluded terminally differentiated effector memory CD45RA+ cells. The method was immunoSEQ multiplex PCR; TCRdb's version includes in-frame clones alone and lacks a portion of them. Of hundreds of thousands of clones listed, around 96% are singletons. Sample: naive CD8+ T cells sorted from blood. The receptors come from a woman younger than 45 in good health.

The chain combines TRBV4-1 with TRBJ2-1; no clear D gene. Trimming stripped 2 bases from V and 1 base from J, with 9 bases between. The CDR3 is 15 residues long. CDR1 is MGHRA, CDR2 YSYEKL, per germline. The CDR3 sequence is CASSQLYLSYNEQFF. CDR3 nucleotide sequence: TGCGCCAGCAGCCAATTGTATCTTTCCTACAATGAGCAGTTCTTC.

The CDR3 is CASSPAKNIQYF. CDR3 bases: TGTGCCAGCAGCCCCGCCAAAAACATTCAGTACTTC. The chain is built from TRBV28 and TRBJ2-4; D not resolved. The V end lost 6 bases, the J end lost 1 base, and 4 bases lay between the germline ends. There are 12 residues in the CDR3. Germline CDR1 MDHEN, CDR2 SYDVKM.

This chain links TRBV2 with TRBJ2-2; D is unclear. The CDR3 sequence is 12 residues long. Germline-derived CDR1 and CDR2 are SNHLY and FYNNEI. Trimming took off 8 bases at V and 6 bases at J, with 10 bases between the two ends. The CDR3 is CASERESGELFF. The CDR3 nucleotides read TGTGCCAGCGAAAGAGAATCCGGGGAGCTGTTTTTT. The full variable domain, with the rest looked up from reference TRBV2 and TRBJ2-2, is EPEVTQTPSHQVTQMGQEVILRCVPISNHLYFYWYRQILGQKVEFLVSFYNNEISEKSEIFDDQFSVERPDGSNFTLKIRSTKLEDSAMYFCASERESGELFFGEGSRLTVL.

As DNA, the CDR3 is TGCGCCAGCAGCCAAGAGACAGGAACCTACGAGCAGTACTTC. It yields the protein CASSQETGTYEQYF. The genes are TRBV5-1 and TRBJ2-7, with D maybe TRBD1 (6 bases). Germline V gene sequence: CDR1 SGHRS, CDR2 YFSETQ. The CDR3 contains 14 residues. Deletions cut 4 bases from V and 2 bases from J, with 13 bases between.

The J gene is TRBJ2-3, the V gene TRBV11-2, with unresolved D. Looked up from germline, CDR1 is SGHAT and CDR2 is FQNNGV. With 6 bases removed from V and 5 bases from J, the gap between germline ends came to 9 bases. The CDR3 contains 12 residues. Written as DNA, the CDR3 is TGTGCCAGCAGGGCTAGTGTAGATACGCAGTATTTT. This codes for CASRASVDTQYF.

This clone appeared a single time. The chain uses TRBV6-1 and TRBJ2-7; perhaps D is TRBD1 or TRBD2 (5 bases each). Trimming took 8 bases from V and 1 from J, leaving 15 bases between them. Germline V CDR1 and CDR2: MNHNS, SASEGT. CDR3 length: 14 amino acids. The CDR3, as DNA: TGTGCCAGCGGAGAGAGGGGCTATTCCTACGAGCAGTACTTC. Amino acids: CASGERGYSYEQYF.

The chain joins TRBV27 to TRBJ1-5, with D unresolved. The germline V gene has CDR1 MNHEY and CDR2 SMNVEV (reference sequence). The CDR3 covers 14 residues. V gave up 0 bases and J gave up 3 bases, with 6 bases separating them. The CDR3 protein is CASSLSGNNQPQHF. The CDR3 bases are TGTGCCAGCAGTTTATCTGGGAACAATCAGCCCCAGCATTTT.

This rearrangement joins TRBV4-1 to TRBJ2-7; D gene unclear. The germline V and J ends were trimmed by 1 base and 3 bases, with 10 bases remaining between them. The germline V gene has CDR1 MGHRA and CDR2 YSYEKL. This CDR3 is 14 amino acids long. The CDR3 here is CASSQGDVDYEQYF. The CDR3 DNA follows: TGCGCCAGCAGCCAAGGTGACGTGGACTACGAGCAGTACTTC.

The rearrangement uses TRBV27 and TRBJ2-1, with 8 bases matching TRBD2. This CDR3 region has 15 residues. Germline V lookup: CDR1 MNHEY, CDR2 SMNVEV (reference sequence). V shed 3 bases, J shed 6 bases, and the junction held 7 bases outside the gene matches. The CDR3 here is CASSFTSGVGNEQFF. The DNA for the CDR3 is TGTGCCAGCAGTTTTACTAGCGGTGTAGGCAATGAGCAGTTCTTC.

The chain is built from TRBV27 and TRBJ2-1; a possible D gene is TRBD2 (6 bases). Per germline, CDR1 MNHEY and CDR2 SMNVEV (reference sequence). V lost 5 bases and J 9 bases, leaving 11 bases between the germline ends. The CDR3 length is 12 residues. Here the CDR3 DNA reads TGTGCCAGCAGTATACCGGGGGTTGAGCAGTTCTTC. Protein: CASSIPGVEQFF.

V is TRBV5-4 and J is TRBJ2-7, with D unresolved. This CDR3 is built from 14 residues. The germline CDR1 and CDR2 sequences are SGHNT and YYREEE (reference sequence). V gave up 0 bases and J gave up 0 bases, with 7 bases separating them. The CDR3 region is CASSLAGYSYEQYF. As DNA, the CDR3 is TGTGCCAGCAGCTTGGCCGGCTACTCCTACGAGCAGTACTTC.

V gene TRBV5-6 combines with J gene TRBJ1-1; no firm D call. CDR1 is SGHDT, CDR2 YYEEEE, per germline. V was shortened by 4 bases and J by 1 base, with 11 bases between the two germline ends. There are 14 residues in the CDR3. The CDR3 nucleotides are TGTGCCAGCAGCCTGCCCTTACCGAACACTGAAGCTTTCTTT. The encoded protein is CASSLPLPNTEAFF.

The V call is TRBV28, the J call TRBJ1-2; D is perhaps TRBD1 (6 bases). This CDR3 has 17 residues. Trimming took off 6 bases at V and 4 bases at J, with 24 bases between the two ends. CDR1 is MDHEN, CDR2 SYDVKM, per germline. The CDR3 DNA reads as TGTGCCAGCAGGCTATCCTACAGGGACCAACTTCTCTATGGCTACACCTTC. Encoded protein: CASRLSYRDQLLYGYTF.

This chain links TRBV13 with TRBJ1-2, with D possibly being TRBD1 (6 bases). Germline V gene sequence: CDR1 PRHDT, CDR2 FYEKMQ (reference sequence). CDR3 length: 13 residues. The V and J ends lost 6 bases and 6 bases respectively, with 14 bases between them. This chain's CDR3 is CASSEGGPHGYTF. In nucleotides, the CDR3 is TGTGCCAGCAGTGAAGGGGGGCCTCATGGCTACACCTTC.

V and J are TRBV6-1 and TRBJ2-5; TRBD1 aligns across 9 bases. The V gene end was trimmed by 5 bases and the J gene end by 1 base; junction bases not matched to a gene: 5. This CDR3 has 15 residues. Germline V lookup: CDR1 MNHNS, CDR2 SASEGT. The CDR3 DNA reads as TGTGCCAGCAGTTGGGGGACAGGGTTCCAAGAGACCCAGTACTTC. Translated, it gives CASSWGTGFQETQYF.

The J gene is TRBJ2-1, the V gene TRBV27; tentative D call: TRBD2 (6 bases). CDR1 and CDR2 from the germline V gene are MNHEY and SMNVEV (reference sequence). The CDR3 consists of 16 residues. The ends were cut back, 2 bases at V and 4 bases at J, with 15 bases in the middle. Here the CDR3 DNA reads TGTGCCAGCAGTTTACTGGTAGCGGAGGGGTACAATGAGCAGTTCTTC. It yields the protein CASSLLVAEGYNEQFF.

About this clone itself: Other DNA variants within this sample encode the same CDR3. The chain employs TRBV19 and TRBJ1-5; the D gene is possibly TRBD1 (6 bases). The CDR3 has 13 residues. Germline-derived CDR1 and CDR2 are LNHDA and SQIVND (reference sequence). The V gene lost 3 bases and the J gene lost 6 bases, with 9 bases spanning the gap. CDR3 DNA sequence: TGTGCCAGTAGTATGTGGGGGCCTCAGCCCCAGCATTTT. This translates into CASSMWGPQPQHF.

This chain uses TRBV2 with TRBJ2-5, with 9 bases lining up with TRBD1. The J call may be incorrect, as the DNA end agrees better with TRBJ2-7. This CDR3 region has 13 residues. Germline loops: CDR1 SNHLY, CDR2 FYNNEI. The CDR3 protein is CASSGQGTYEQYF. In nucleotides, the CDR3 is TGTGCCAGCAGCGGACAGGGGACCTACGAGCAGTACTTC.

In its sample, this clone was seen once. The chain is built from TRBV5-5 and TRBJ2-3, with D possibly TRBD2 on 5 matching bases. Trimming cost V 0 bases and J 1 base, with 12 bases left between them. The CDR3 contains 16 residues. CDR1 SGHKS and CDR2 YYEKEE come from the germline V gene (reference sequence). CDR3 DNA: TGTGCCAGCAGCTTGGGAGTCTGGGGAGGCACAGATACGCAGTATTTT. Residues: CASSLGVWGGTDTQYF.

To note about this clone: Other DNA sequences of this sample code for an identical CDR3. DNA of the CDR3: TGTGCCAGCAGCGTAGGTGCAGGCGACTACGAGCAGTACTTC. Amino acids: CASSVGAGDYEQYF. The chain links TRBV9 to TRBJ2-7, with no clear D. The CDR3 length is 14 residues. With 0 bases removed from V and 3 bases from J, the gap between germline ends came to 10 bases. CDR1 and CDR2 (germline): SGDLS, YYNGEE.